The clone carrying this T cell receptor beta chain was seen many times. The data derive from a study of low-dose radiotherapy and immunotherapy resistance in tumors. CDR3 length: 15 residues. Germline V gene sequence: CDR1 LNHDA, CDR2 SQIVND (reference sequence). V gave up 4 bases and J gave up 2 bases, with 12 bases separating them. The time point is: after trial treatment. Treatment given: LDRT plus nivolumab, ipilimumab, low-dose cyclophosphamide and aspirin (RACIN trial). Donors received nivolumab, ipilimumab, aspirin, low-dose cyclophosphamide and low-dose radiotherapy. Covering alpha and beta chains, TRAV- and TRBV-specific primers were used for the first-strand cDNA. The TCRs were subjected to amplification over approximately 20 PCR cycles employing a constant-region primer in conjunction with a V-primer adapter. TCRdb itself ran the reads through MiXCR, one entry per CDR3 protein. This table holds around 100,000 distinct CDR3 sequences, approximately 22% found once.

The J gene is TRBJ1-5, the V gene TRBV19; D not resolved. This specimen consisted of PBMCs, obtained after low-dose radiotherapy plus immunotherapy. The sequence derives from a female donor with ovarian cancer. CDR3 region: CASSTYGEGNQPQHF. The CDR3, as DNA: TGTGCCAGTAGTACATACGGGGAAGGCAATCAGCCCCAGCATTTT.